The 10 T cell receptor beta chains reported below all come from one sample, sequenced in a study of a mutant IDH1 vaccine in newly diagnosed glioma. Produced via immunoSEQ multiplex PCR; TCRdb's table is partial and in-frame only. The table includes fewer than 55,000 clones, less than 75% detected once. Time point noted: week 47, end of study. It was 300 ug of mutant IDH1 20-mer peptide that made up each vaccine dose, given with topical imiquimod. No cognate antigen is known for these TCRs. This material consisted of peripheral blood mononuclear cells (PBMCs), taken from a glioma patient whose treatment included an IDH1 peptide vaccine. These receptors were obtained from a man aged 35-49 years with glioma. Some clones in this sample may be carry-over from other donors' samples.

This clone was seen only a few times. The chain has TRBV2 and TRBJ2-7, with 8 bases that match TRBD2. The CDR3 consists of 14 residues. Germline loops: CDR1 SNHLY, CDR2 FYNNEI. Trimming removed 6 bases from V and 3 bases from J; junction bases left unmatched: 7. As DNA, the CDR3 is TGTGCCAGCAGGCAAAGCGGGGGCCTCTACGAGCAGTACTTC. This codes for CASRQSGGLYEQYF.

This clone was found once. CDR3 coding DNA: TGCACCACCGCCGGAGGGGGTAGAACAGATACGCAGTATTTT. It codes for CTTAGGGRTDTQYF. The chain links TRBV10-2 to TRBJ2-3; D assignment may be TRBD1 or TRBD2 (6 bases each). Germline lookup yields CDR1 WSHSY and CDR2 SAAADI. The CDR3 length is 14 residues.

The chain employs TRBV7-8 and TRBJ1-3; tentative D call: TRBD1 (6 bases). Between the trimmed V and J ends, which lost 5 bases and 2 bases, there was a span of 16 bases. Germline V gives CDR1 SGHVS, CDR2 FQNEAQ. This CDR3 has 16 amino acids. CDR3 bases: TGTGCCAGCAGCCCCTGGACAGCCGACGCTGGAAACACCATATATTTT. It is translated as CASSPWTADAGNTIYF.

In its sample, this clone was seen a few times. V usage is TRBV27 and J usage is TRBJ2-1; perhaps TRBD2 as D (6 bases). Looked up from germline, CDR1 is MNHEY and CDR2 is SMNVEV (reference sequence). The CDR3 loop spans 14 amino acids. V lost 6 bases, J lost 0 bases, and 9 bases lay in between. CDR3 sequence reads: CASSPGGSYNEQFF. The CDR3 DNA reads as TGTGCCAGCAGCCCCGGGGGCTCCTACAATGAGCAGTTCTTC.

The rearrangement uses TRBV18 and TRBJ2-5; tentatively, D is TRBD2 (6 bases). CDR3 length equals 15 residues. The V end lost 2 bases, the J end lost 5 bases, and 15 bases lay between the germline ends. Germline V gene sequence: CDR1 KGHSH, CDR2 LQKENI. For the CDR3, the DNA is TGTGCCAGCTCACCAGGGACTCCTCGGCGGGAGACCCAGTACTTC. It yields the protein CASSPGTPRRETQYF.

This clone was found a few times. The CDR3 sequence: CAYSVGLMGYTF. The CDR3 DNA sequence: TGTGCCTACTCAGTTGGCCTTATGGGCTACACCTTC. This rearrangement joins TRBV30 to TRBJ1-2; no definite D call. This CDR3 has 12 amino acids. Germline CDR1 GTSNPN, CDR2 SVGIG (reference sequence). V gave up 7 bases and J gave up 8 bases, with 17 bases separating them.

J is TRBJ2-5 and V is TRBV5-4; 7 nucleotides line up with TRBD1. This CDR3 spans 17 amino acids. After removal of 2 bases from V and 4 bases from J, the junction contained 14 bases not matched to a gene. Germline V gene sequence: CDR1 SGHNT, CDR2 YYREEE (reference sequence). The CDR3 loop is CASSFDVGQDPLETQYF. The CDR3 bases are TGTGCCAGCAGCTTTGACGTAGGACAGGATCCTTTAGAGACCCAGTACTTC.

The rearrangement joins TRBV2 to TRBJ1-1, with D hard to call. The CDR3 has 13 residues. V was cut by 3 bases and J by 7 bases, with 12 bases left in between. Germline CDR1 SNHLY, CDR2 FYNNEI. The CDR3 region is CASSDTARNEAFF. In nucleotides, the CDR3 is TGTGCCAGCAGTGATACGGCCCGCAATGAAGCTTTCTTT.

This clone turned up a few times. This chain joins TRBV5-1 and TRBJ2-5; 7 nucleotides agree with TRBD1. Germline V lookup: CDR1 SGHRS, CDR2 YFSETQ. With V trimmed by 4 bases and J by 5 bases, 8 bases remained unmatched. The length of the CDR3 is 14 residues. CDR3 sequence (DNA): TGCGCCAGCAGCAGCACAGGGGATTGGGAGACCCAGTACTTC. Protein product: CASSSTGDWETQYF. The full variable domain, its missing parts supplied by reference TRBV5-1 and TRBJ2-5, is KAGVTQTPRYLIKTRGQQVTLSCSPISGHRSVSWYQQTPGQGLQFLFEYFSETQRNKGNFPGRFSGRQFSNSRSEMNVSTLELGDSALYLCASSSTGDWETQYFGPGTRLLVL.

This chain joins TRBV27 and TRBJ1-5; D is unclear. There are 15 residues in the CDR3. Germline-derived CDR1 and CDR2 are MNHEY and SMNVEV (reference sequence). Trimming took 4 bases from V and 0 from J, leaving 10 bases between them. CDR3 in DNA: TGTGCCAGCAGTTCGGAATGGGATAGCAATCAGCCCCAGCATTTT. It yields the protein CASSSEWDSNQPQHF.